Below, 19 T cell receptor beta chains from the same sample are listed, as sequenced in a study of blood T cell repertoires in COVID-19. Profiled with immunoSEQ multiplex PCR; TCRdb holds only in-frame clones, not every one. This table has about 230,000 clones, about 90% appearing once. What was sequenced was PBMCs or T cells enriched from blood (not recorded which). These receptors were obtained from a woman in her twenties or thirties with acute COVID-19.

This chain connects TRBV6-5 to TRBJ1-4; no firm D call. In germline, CDR1 is MNHEY, CDR2 SVGAGI. Trimming pared 4 bases from V and 0 bases from J, leaving 12 bases between. The CDR3 is 16 residues long. CDR3 nucleotide sequence: TGTGCCAGCAGTTTCCGTCCCTTTGCAACTAATGAAAAACTGTTTTTT. Translation: CASSFRPFATNEKLFF.

This clone was seen a single time. V is TRBV7-2 and J is TRBJ2-7; D call uncertain. CDR3 size: 12 residues. Germline V gene lookup returns CDR1 SGHTA and CDR2 FQGNSA. The V gene lost 2 bases and the J gene lost 6 bases, with 8 bases spanning the gap. CDR3 residues: CASSLTGGEQYF. The CDR3 nucleotides read TGTGCCAGCAGCTTAACCGGCGGCGAGCAGTACTTC.

The chain employs TRBV7-2 and TRBJ2-1; possibly TRBD2 for D (5 bases). Per the germline V gene, CDR1 is SGHTA and CDR2 is FQGNSA. V was pared by 5 bases and J by 10 bases, with 21 bases between. CDR3 length: 15 amino acids. The CDR3 DNA is TGTGCCAGCAGCAAACCGGACTGGACTCCCGGGGAGCAGTTCTTC. Translation: CASSKPDWTPGEQFF.

V usage is TRBV7-8 and J usage is TRBJ1-1, with unresolved D. The germline CDR1 and CDR2 sequences are SGHVS and FQNEAQ. The germline V and J ends were trimmed by 3 bases and 0 bases, with 5 bases remaining between them. This CDR3 is 13 amino acids long. The CDR3 loop is CASSFQLNTEAFF. The CDR3 DNA reads as TGTGCCAGCAGCTTCCAGTTGAACACTGAAGCTTTCTTT.

The V and J genes are TRBV10-2 and TRBJ2-5, with TRBD2 as a possible D gene (6 bases). The CDR3 contains 14 residues. The V and J ends lost 2 bases and 3 bases respectively, with 10 bases between them. CDR1 is WSHSY and CDR2 is SAAADI in the germline V gene. For the CDR3, the DNA is TGCGCCAGCAGTGAGGGGGGGATAGAAGAGACCCAGTACTTC. Its protein is CASSEGGIEETQYF.

The CDR3 loop is CASLGTGPPAEAFF. For the CDR3, the DNA is TGTGCCAGCCTGGGGACAGGGCCCCCAGCTGAAGCTTTCTTT. This chain connects TRBV6-5 to TRBJ1-1; 9 nucleotides align to TRBD1. CDR1 MNHEY and CDR2 SVGAGI come from the germline V gene. With V trimmed by 8 bases and J by 6 bases, 10 bases remained unmatched. The CDR3 spans 14 residues.

The chain combines TRBV11-3 with TRBJ2-3; 11 bases are a match to TRBD1. Germline CDR1 SGHNT, CDR2 YENEEA. The ends lost 8 bases at V and 0 bases at J; junction bases unmatched: 1. The CDR3 has 14 residues. The chain's CDR3 is CASGQGASTDTQYF. The CDR3, as DNA: TGTGCCAGCGGACAGGGGGCCAGCACAGATACGCAGTATTTT.

This clone was observed a handful of times. The J gene is TRBJ2-7, the V gene TRBV18, with 9 bases that match TRBD1. The CDR3 loop spans 16 amino acids. Trimming at V came to 3 bases and at J to 3 bases, leaving 9 bases not matched to a gene. Germline V lookup: CDR1 KGHSH, CDR2 LQKENI. The CDR3 coding sequence is TGTGCCAGCTCACCCCAGCCGTTGGGACAGGGCTACGAGCAGTACTTC. Amino acid sequence: CASSPQPLGQGYEQYF. Full variable domain (remainder filled in from reference TRBV18 and TRBJ2-7): NAGVMQNPRHLVRRRGQEARLRCSPMKGHSHVYWYRQLPEEGLKFMVYLQKENIIDESGMPKERFSAEFPKEGPSILRIQQVVRGDSAAYFCASSPQPLGQGYEQYFGPGTRLTVT.

The chain's CDR3 is CAITLDRNQPQHF. CDR3 sequence (DNA): TGTGCCATCACCCTAGACAGGAATCAGCCCCAGCATTTT. The chain is built from TRBV10-3 and TRBJ1-5; the D gene is possibly TRBD1 (6 bases). V gave up 7 bases and J gave up 4 bases, with 11 bases separating them. Germline assignment: CDR1 ENHRY and CDR2 SYGVKD. The CDR3 extends over 13 amino acids.

This rearrangement joins TRBV4-1 to TRBJ1-2, with D possibly being TRBD1 (6 bases). With 2 bases removed from V and 3 bases from J, the gap between germline ends came to 10 bases. Germline-derived CDR1 and CDR2 are MGHRA and YSYEKL. This CDR3 has 14 amino acids. The CDR3 sequence: CASSQNREYYGYTF. The CDR3 DNA reads TGCGCCAGCAGCCAAAACAGGGAGTACTATGGCTACACCTTC.

The rearrangement links TRBV21-1 to TRBJ1-5. TRBV21-1 is designated a pseudogene. This CDR3 spans 17 amino acids. CDR3 coding DNA: TGTGCCAGCAATATGGGGGGTCATTGGACTAGCAATCAGCCCCAGCATTTT. Encoded protein: CASNMGGHWTSNQPQHF.

The V and J genes are TRBV6-5 and TRBJ1-2, with TRBD1 matching 10 bases. After removal of 5 bases from V and 4 bases from J, the junction contained 7 bases not matched to a gene. From germline, CDR1 is MNHEY and CDR2 SVGAGI. This CDR3 has 15 residues. CDR3 coding DNA: TGTGCCAGCAGTAACCACGGGACAGGGGTCTATGGCTACACCTTC. Protein product: CASSNHGTGVYGYTF.

The gene calls are TRBV19 and TRBJ2-3, with 13 bases that match TRBD2. Germline V gives CDR1 LNHDA, CDR2 SQIVND (reference sequence). J lost 4 bases, V lost 6 bases, and 7 bases had no gene match. This CDR3 comprises 16 residues. In DNA, the CDR3 is TGTGCCAGTAGCCTAGGACTAGCGGGGGCCCCAGATACGCAGTATTTT. It translates to CASSLGLAGAPDTQYF.

This clone was detected only a few times. The CDR3: CASSGRQGSGLGESPLHF. CDR3 DNA sequence: TGTGCCAGCAGTGGCCGACAGGGCTCGGGGCTGGGGGAATCACCCCTCCACTTT. The chain uses TRBV6-1 and TRBJ1-6; 7 bases agree with TRBD1. The CDR3 spans 18 residues. V lost 4 bases and J lost 10; bases outside the gene matches: 19. Germline V lookup: CDR1 MNHNS, CDR2 SASEGT.

The rearrangement uses TRBV7-3 and TRBJ1-1; D might be TRBD1 (6 bases). Germline V CDR1 and CDR2: SGHTA, FQGTGA. V lost 0 bases to trimming and J lost 5 bases, with 7 bases between them. The CDR3 has 13 amino acids. CDR3 residues: CASSLTGHTEAFF. The CDR3 bases are TGTGCCAGCAGCTTAACGGGACATACTGAAGCTTTCTTT.

The chain uses TRBV6-5 and TRBJ2-7, with TRBD1 matching over 11 bases. CDR3 length: 15 amino acids. The J segment lost 2 bases and the V segment lost 6 bases, leaving 6 bases of the junction unmatched. Germline loops: CDR1 MNHEY, CDR2 SVGAGI. The CDR3 protein is CASRKPGQGAYEQYF. The CDR3 coding sequence is TGTGCCAGCAGGAAACCGGGACAGGGGGCCTACGAGCAGTACTTC.

The V and J genes are TRBV5-1 and TRBJ2-5; 8 bases line up with TRBD2. V shed 4 bases, J shed 3 bases, and the junction held 8 bases outside the gene matches. The length of the CDR3 is 15 residues. CDR1 and CDR2 (germline): SGHRS, YFSETQ. The chain's CDR3 is CASSPSGGREETQYF. The CDR3 coding sequence is TGCGCCAGCAGCCCCAGCGGGGGTCGGGAAGAGACCCAGTACTTC.

CDR3: CASSPRQPGGGENYGYTF. As DNA, the CDR3 is TGTGCCAGCAGCCCCCGTCAACCTGGGGGGGGCGAGAACTATGGCTACACCTTC. The chain couples TRBV3-1 (or the pseudogene TRBV3-2) to TRBJ1-2; possibly TRBD1 for D (6 bases). The germline gives CDR1 LGHDT, CDR2 YNNKEL (reference sequence). V was cut by 4 bases and J by 2 bases, with 23 bases left in between. This CDR3 region has 18 residues.

The chain employs TRBV30 and TRBJ1-2; D gene uncertain. V shed 3 bases and J shed 2 bases, with 13 bases lying between them. Germline CDR1 GTSNPN, CDR2 SVGIG (reference sequence). This CDR3 region has 14 residues. The CDR3 coding sequence is TGTGCCTGGAGGACCCCGGGAGGAAACTATGGCTACACCTTC. It translates to CAWRTPGGNYGYTF.